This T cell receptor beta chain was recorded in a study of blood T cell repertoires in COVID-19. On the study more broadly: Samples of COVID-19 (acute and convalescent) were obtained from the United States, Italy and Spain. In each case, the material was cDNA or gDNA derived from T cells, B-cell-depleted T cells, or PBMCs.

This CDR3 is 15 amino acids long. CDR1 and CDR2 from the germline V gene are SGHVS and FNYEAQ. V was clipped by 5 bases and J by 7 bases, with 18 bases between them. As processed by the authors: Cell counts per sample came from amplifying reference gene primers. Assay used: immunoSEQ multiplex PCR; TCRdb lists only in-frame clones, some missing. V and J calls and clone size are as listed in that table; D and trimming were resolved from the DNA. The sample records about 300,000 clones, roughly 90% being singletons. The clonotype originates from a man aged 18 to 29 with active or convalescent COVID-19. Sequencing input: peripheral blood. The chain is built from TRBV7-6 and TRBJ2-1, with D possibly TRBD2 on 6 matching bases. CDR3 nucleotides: TGTGCCAGCAGCGGACCGGGCGGGAAGTGGAATGAGCAGTTCTTC. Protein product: CASSGPGGKWNEQFF.